What follows are 19 T cell receptor beta chains derived from one specimen sequenced in a study of T cell responses to AZD1222 COVID-19 vaccine. Clones were sequenced by immunoSEQ multiplex PCR, and TCRdb holds only the in-frame ones, with some missing. This sample has roughly 140,000 clones, with 75% to 90% found just once. Sequenced material: peripheral blood, taken on day 0 of MenACWY control vaccination. The receptors here all came from an adult in good health.

The chain joins TRBV11-3 to TRBJ2-2; D remains unclear. The CDR3 is made up of 14 amino acids. Trimming cost V 0 bases and J 4 bases, with 6 bases left between them. CDR1 and CDR2 (germline): SGHNT, YENEEA. CDR3 sequence reads: CASSLDQSTGELFF. For the CDR3, the DNA is TGTGCCAGCAGCTTAGATCAGAGCACCGGGGAGCTGTTTTTT.

The chain couples TRBV25-1 to TRBJ2-5; 9 nucleotides agree with TRBD1. This CDR3 spans 14 amino acids. From germline, CDR1 is MGHDK and CDR2 SYGVNS. Trimming took 6 bases from V and 3 from J; bases not matched to a gene: 5. CDR3 protein: CASSGTGNKETQYF. The CDR3 DNA sequence: TGTGCCAGCAGCGGGACAGGGAACAAAGAGACCCAGTACTTC.

This clone occurred once. The V call is TRBV7-9, the J call TRBJ2-5, with 7 bases that match TRBD1. In germline, CDR1 is SEHNR, CDR2 FQNEAQ (reference sequence). The CDR3 has 13 amino acids. Trimming at V came to 5 bases and at J to 4 bases, leaving 4 bases not matched to a gene. The CDR3 here is CASSRQGPETQYF. For the CDR3, the DNA is TGTGCCAGCAGCAGACAGGGTCCAGAGACCCAGTACTTC.

This clone has only one observation. The gene calls are TRBV5-1 and TRBJ2-3, with D possibly TRBD2 on 7 matching bases. The V gene lost 0 bases and the J gene lost 4 bases, with 15 bases spanning the gap. Germline lookup yields CDR1 SGHRS and CDR2 YFSETQ. The CDR3 sequence is 16 residues long. CDR3 nucleotides: TGCGCCAGCAGCTTGGAGGGGGGGCCGGTCGCAGATACGCAGTATTTT. It yields the protein CASSLEGGPVADTQYF.

Only one count was recorded for this clone. This chain joins TRBV5-1 and TRBJ1-4; 7 bases fit TRBD1. Germline lookup yields CDR1 SGHRS and CDR2 YFSETQ. The junction had 13 bases not matched to a gene; V was cut back by 1 base and J by 4 bases. CDR3 length equals 18 residues. CDR3 in amino acids: CASSLNFPGQTLNEKLFF. Written as DNA, the CDR3 is TGCGCCAGCAGCTTGAACTTTCCGGGACAGACGCTTAATGAAAAACTGTTTTTT.

The rearrangement uses TRBV9 and TRBJ1-6, with 7 positions matching TRBD1. The CDR3 covers 14 residues. Germline assignment: CDR1 SGDLS and CDR2 YYNGEE. The junction had 4 bases not matched to a gene; V was cut back by 3 bases and J by 7 bases. The chain's CDR3 is CASSDRGKNSPLHF. The CDR3 bases are TGTGCCAGCAGCGACAGGGGCAAAAATTCACCCCTCCACTTT.

The CDR3 DNA follows: TGTGCCAGCAGCCAAGACTGGGCCTACGAGCAGTACTTC. Protein sequence: CASSQDWAYEQYF. The chain carries TRBV3-1 (or the pseudogene TRBV3-2) and TRBJ2-7; D is uncertain. Germline V CDR1 and CDR2: LGHDT, YNNKEL (reference sequence). The CDR3 is 13 residues long. The germline V and J ends were trimmed by 0 bases and 2 bases, with 5 bases remaining between them.

Points on this clone: The same CDR3 also results from other DNA sequences found in this sample. The V and J genes are TRBV5-1 and TRBJ2-7; 9 nucleotides line up with TRBD1. The CDR3 has 14 amino acids. From germline, CDR1 is SGHRS and CDR2 YFSETQ. Trimming removed 0 bases from V and 3 bases from J; junction bases left unmatched: 1. CDR3 DNA sequence: TGCGCCAGCAGCTTGGGGGACAGGGTCTACGAGCAGTACTTC. It is translated as CASSLGDRVYEQYF.

With respect to this clone: Other DNA sequences in the sample encode the same CDR3. The chain carries TRBV30 and TRBJ1-1; D is undetermined. The germline gives CDR1 GTSNPN, CDR2 SVGIG (reference sequence). V was trimmed by 0 bases and J by 1 base, leaving 6 bases between them. This CDR3 is built from 13 residues. The CDR3 protein is CAWSVGRNTEAFF. DNA of the CDR3: TGTGCCTGGAGTGTCGGTAGGAACACTGAAGCTTTCTTT. Full variable domain (outside the CDR3, taken from reference TRBV30 and TRBJ1-1): SQTIHQWPATLVQPVGSPLSLECTVEGTSNPNLYWYRQAAGRGLQLLFYSVGIGQISSEVPQNLSASRPQDRQFILSSKKLLLSDSGFYLCAWSVGRNTEAFFGQGTRLTVV.

By share of the sample, this clone is medium-sized (0.01 to 0.1%). The J gene is TRBJ2-7, the V gene TRBV6-5, with D perhaps being TRBD1 or TRBD2 (6 bases each). Trimming pared 8 bases from V and 2 bases from J, leaving 10 bases between. This CDR3 comprises 12 residues. Germline CDR1 and CDR2: MNHEY and SVGAGI. Here the CDR3 reads CASGGPTYEQYF. CDR3 DNA sequence: TGTGCCAGCGGGGGGCCCACCTACGAGCAGTACTTC.

This clone was seen once. An end of the junction differs from the germline gene, which may be a read error. The chain is built from TRBV6-5 and TRBJ1-5; D perhaps matches TRBD1 (5 bases). The length of the CDR3 is 13 residues. Germline-derived CDR1 and CDR2 are MNHEY and SVGAGI. The CDR3 nucleotides are TGTGCCGGCAGGGCCGATAGCAATCAGCCCCAGCATTTT. Translating gives CAGRADSNQPQHF.

Only one count was recorded for this clone. The genes are TRBV5-6 and TRBJ1-2; D is uncertain. Germline CDR1 reads SGHDT; CDR2 reads YYEEEE. The V end lost 4 bases, the J end lost 3 bases, and 10 bases lay between the germline ends. The CDR3 extends over 13 amino acids. CDR3 nucleotide sequence: TGTGCCAGCAGCCCCAGACGCTACTATGGCTACACCTTC. Protein sequence: CASSPRRYYGYTF.

J is TRBJ1-5 and V is TRBV19, with D unclear. CDR1 and CDR2 from the germline V gene are LNHDA and SQIVND (reference sequence). V shed 5 bases and J shed 3 bases, with 8 bases lying between them. CDR3 size: 13 residues. In nucleotides, the CDR3 is TGTGCCAGTAGTGTATTAGTCAATCAGCCCCAGCATTTT. Translation gives CASSVLVNQPQHF.

This clone was found a few times. The V call is TRBV28, the J call TRBJ2-3, with TRBD2 matching 10 bases. Unmatched junction bases numbered 9, after V lost 3 bases and J lost 0 bases. The CDR3 consists of 18 residues. Per the germline V gene, CDR1 is MDHEN and CDR2 is SYDVKM. The CDR3 reads CASSFLGLAVASTDTQYF. CDR3 DNA sequence: TGTGCCAGCAGTTTTCTTGGACTAGCGGTAGCTAGCACAGATACGCAGTATTTT.

The V gene is TRBV24-1, the J gene TRBJ1-1, with TRBD1 as a possible D gene (5 bases). There are 14 residues in the CDR3. Trimming stripped 10 bases from V and 1 base from J, with 15 bases between. Germline V CDR1 and CDR2: KGHDR, SFDVKD. Here the CDR3 DNA reads TGTGCCACGTCCCCTGGGGCAACGAACACTGAAGCTTTCTTT. Translating it yields CATSPGATNTEAFF.

CDR3 in DNA: TGCGCCAGCAGCCCCGGACAGGGCTATGGCTACACCTTC. It encodes CASSPGQGYGYTF. The V gene is TRBV5-1, the J gene TRBJ1-2; 8 bases map to TRBD1. In germline, CDR1 is SGHRS, CDR2 YFSETQ. V shed 4 bases, J shed 4 bases, and the junction held 3 bases outside the gene matches. This CDR3 is 13 amino acids long.

This clone is labeled medium-sized. This chain connects TRBV3-1 (or the pseudogene TRBV3-2) to TRBJ1-2, with 7 bases aligning to TRBD1. Trimming removed 3 bases from V and 2 bases from J; junction bases left unmatched: 3. Germline V gene sequence: CDR1 LGHDT, CDR2 YNNKEL (reference sequence). The CDR3 is 14 residues long. As DNA, the CDR3 is TGTGCCAGCAGCCATCGGACAGGAAACTATGGCTACACCTTC. Protein product: CASSHRTGNYGYTF.

The chain employs TRBV7-2 and TRBJ1-4, with a weak D call TRBD1 (5 bases). CDR3 length: 15 amino acids. Germline V gene data show CDR1 as SGHTA and CDR2 as FQGNSA. The V end lost 0 bases, the J end lost 7 bases, and 12 bases lay between the germline ends. CDR3 protein: CASSLAQGIGEKLFF. For the CDR3, the DNA is TGTGCCAGCAGCTTAGCGCAGGGTATAGGTGAAAAACTGTTTTTT.

This clone was recorded a few times. The chain has TRBV28 and TRBJ2-7; the D is unclear. Per germline, CDR1 MDHEN and CDR2 SYDVKM. The CDR3 consists of 14 residues. The V and J ends lost 6 bases and 3 bases respectively, with 15 bases between them. The CDR3 spells CASSPHKGLYEQYV. CDR3 sequence (DNA): TGTGCCAGCAGCCCGCATAAGGGCCTCTACGAGCAGTACGTC.